The 4 T cell receptor beta chains listed next were all sequenced from one sample in a study of cytomegalovirus exposure and HLA in healthy donors. The PCR used 60 Vbeta and 13 Jbeta primers. Here immunoSEQ multiplex PCR was the method, and the copy in TCRdb shows in-frame clones only, minus some. The sample contains 64,000 or so clones, about 67% of which appear only once. The sequenced material came from PBMCs. The receptors stem from a man aged 35 to 55 in good health and CMV-seropositive.

V gene TRBV20-1 combines with J gene TRBJ1-1; D gene uncertain. The length of the CDR3 is 11 residues. Germline assignment: CDR1 DFQATT and CDR2 SNEGSKA (reference sequence). V shed 4 bases and J shed 8 bases, with 11 bases lying between them. CDR3 residues: CSAMRSAEAFF. The CDR3 nucleotides are TGCAGTGCTATGAGGTCCGCAGAAGCTTTCTTT.

This clone has just a few counts. The V call is TRBV6-1, the J call TRBJ1-1, with a possible D match to TRBD1 (6 bases). Germline CDR1 reads MNHNS; CDR2 reads SASEGT. With 1 base removed from V and 3 bases from J, the gap between germline ends came to 6 bases. The CDR3 is 13 amino acids. The CDR3 loop is CASSEEGDTEAFF. The DNA for the CDR3 is TGTGCCAGCAGTGAAGAGGGGGACACTGAAGCTTTCTTT.

This clone occurred a few times. The J gene is TRBJ2-1, the V gene TRBV19, with 7 bases fitting TRBD2. The CDR3 runs 15 residues. J lost 6 bases, V lost 1 base, and 6 bases had no gene match. Germline V gene data show CDR1 as LNHDA and CDR2 as SQIVND (reference sequence). The CDR3 region has the DNA TGTGCCAGTAGTATAGGCGGGAGTTGGTCCAATGAGCAGTTCTTC. Its protein product is CASSIGGSWSNEQFF.

J is TRBJ2-1 and V is TRBV4-1; TRBD2 agrees at 8 bases. CDR3 length: 17 residues. Trimming cost V 3 bases and J 6 bases; bases outside gene matches: 13. Germline values: CDR1 MGHRA, CDR2 YSYEKL. The CDR3 sequence is CASSHPQGAGVLNEQFF. CDR3 coding DNA: TGCGCCAGCAGCCACCCCCAGGGAGCGGGGGTTCTCAATGAGCAGTTCTTC.